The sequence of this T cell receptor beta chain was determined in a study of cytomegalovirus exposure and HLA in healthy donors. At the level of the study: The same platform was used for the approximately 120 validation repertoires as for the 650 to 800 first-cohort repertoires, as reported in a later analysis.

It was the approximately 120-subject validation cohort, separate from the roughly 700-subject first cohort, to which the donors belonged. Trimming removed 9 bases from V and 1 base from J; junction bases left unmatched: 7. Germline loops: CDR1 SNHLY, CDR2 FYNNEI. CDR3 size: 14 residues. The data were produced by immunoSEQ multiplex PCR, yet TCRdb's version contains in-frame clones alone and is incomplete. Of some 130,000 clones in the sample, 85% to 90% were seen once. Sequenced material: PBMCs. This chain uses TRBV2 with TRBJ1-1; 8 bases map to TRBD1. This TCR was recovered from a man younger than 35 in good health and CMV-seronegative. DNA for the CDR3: TGTGCCAGAAAAAGAGGACAGGGGAACACTGAAGCTTTCTTT. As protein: CARKRGQGNTEAFF.